This T cell receptor beta chain was identified during a study of blood T cell repertoires in COVID-19. Study context: From T cells, B-cell-depleted T cells, or PBMCs came the material, which was cDNA or gDNA.

Per the germline V gene, CDR1 is MGHDK and CDR2 is SYGVNS. Trimming took off 4 bases at V and 4 bases at J, with 4 bases between the two ends. The CDR3 length is 12 residues. Generated by immunoSEQ multiplex PCR, the TCRdb table keeps only in-frame clones and is missing some. The sample contains about 100,000 clones, roughly 92% of which appear only once. The receptor was derived from a man in his sixties or seventies with acute or convalescent COVID-19. The sequenced sample consisted of peripheral blood. The V gene is TRBV25-1, the J gene TRBJ1-4; D is unclear. This CDR3 is CASSAVNEKLFF. DNA for the CDR3: TGTGCCAGCAGTGCCGTTAATGAAAAACTGTTTTTT.